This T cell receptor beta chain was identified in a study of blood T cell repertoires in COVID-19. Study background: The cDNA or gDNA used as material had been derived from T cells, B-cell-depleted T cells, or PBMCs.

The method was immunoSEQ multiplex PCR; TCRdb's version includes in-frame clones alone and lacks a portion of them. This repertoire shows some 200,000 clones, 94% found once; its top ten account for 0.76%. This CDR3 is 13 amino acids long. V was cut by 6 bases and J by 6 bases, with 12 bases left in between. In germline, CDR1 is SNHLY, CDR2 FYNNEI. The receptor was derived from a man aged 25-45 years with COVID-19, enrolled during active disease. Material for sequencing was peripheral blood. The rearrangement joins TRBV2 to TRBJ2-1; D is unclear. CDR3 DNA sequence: TGTGCCAGCAGAGGCATGGGCAGCAATGAGCAGTTCTTC. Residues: CASRGMGSNEQFF.